This entry concerns a single T cell receptor (beta chain). Its antigen is not identified. This specimen comes from a study of tumor and adjacent non-tumor tissue in lung cancer. Looking at the study overall: Each sample yielded roughly 4.2 million productive TCRbeta reads on average.

This sample's RNA came from whole unsorted tissue. The library came from three nested PCR rounds adapted from ARM-PCR protocols. TCRdb processed the multiplex PCR reads anew with MiXCR; each CDR3 protein has one entry. The sample lists more than 120,000 distinct CDR3 sequences, around two thirds occurring once. The ends were cut back, 0 bases at V and 2 bases at J, with 17 bases in the middle. The CDR3 covers 17 residues. Looked up from germline, CDR1 is SGHRS and CDR2 is YFSETQ. General study results and limits: Tumor tissue had significantly higher TCR diversity than normal lung. Top 100 clones took a larger repertoire share in normal lung.

This TCR came from a man aged 55 to 70 with small cell lung cancer. Sequenced: lung tumor tissue. V is TRBV5-1 and J is TRBJ2-5; a weak D match, TRBD2 (5 bases). The chain's CDR3 is CASSLGHARAEQETQYF. In nucleotides, the CDR3 is TGCGCCAGCAGCTTGGGTCATGCGAGGGCAGAACAAGAGACCCAGTACTTC.